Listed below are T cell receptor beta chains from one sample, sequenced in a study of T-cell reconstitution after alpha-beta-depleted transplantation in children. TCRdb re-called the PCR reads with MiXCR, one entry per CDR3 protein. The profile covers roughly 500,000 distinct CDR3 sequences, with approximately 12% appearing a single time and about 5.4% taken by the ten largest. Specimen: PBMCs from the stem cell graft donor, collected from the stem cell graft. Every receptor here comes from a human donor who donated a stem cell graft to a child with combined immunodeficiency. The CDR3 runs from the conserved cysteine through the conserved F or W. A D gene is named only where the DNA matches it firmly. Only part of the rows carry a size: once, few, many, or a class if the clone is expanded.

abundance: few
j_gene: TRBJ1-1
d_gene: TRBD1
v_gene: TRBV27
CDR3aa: CASSWAGTGYTEAFF
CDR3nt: TGTGCCAGCAGTTGGGCCGGGACAGGGTATACTGAAGCTTTCTTT

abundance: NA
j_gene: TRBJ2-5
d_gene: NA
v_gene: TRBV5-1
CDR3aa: CASSWRETQYF
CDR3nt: TGCGCCAGCAGCTGGAGGGAGACCCAGTACTTC

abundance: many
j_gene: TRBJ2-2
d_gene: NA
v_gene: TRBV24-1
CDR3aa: CATGQPNTGELFF
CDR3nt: TGTGCCACCGGGCAGCCGAACACCGGGGAGCTGTTTTTT

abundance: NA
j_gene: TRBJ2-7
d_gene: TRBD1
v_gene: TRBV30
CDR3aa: CAWNYDRGSSYEQYF
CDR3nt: TGTGCCTGGAACTACGACAGGGGCAGCTCCTACGAGCAGTACTTC

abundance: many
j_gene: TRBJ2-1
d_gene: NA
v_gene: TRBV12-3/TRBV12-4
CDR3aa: CASSLDVWTVAKANEQFF
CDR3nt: TGTGCCAGCAGTTTAGACGTTTGGACAGTCGCAAAGGCAAATGAGCAGTTCTTC

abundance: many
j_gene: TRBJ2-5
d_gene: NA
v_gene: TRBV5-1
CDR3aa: CASARGIQETQYF
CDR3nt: TGCGCCAGCGCCCGGGGGATACAAGAGACCCAGTACTTC

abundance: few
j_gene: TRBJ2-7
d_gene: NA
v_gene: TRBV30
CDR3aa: CAWSDGGGTPLYEQYF
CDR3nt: TGTGCCTGGAGTGACGGGGGCGGGACACCCTTATATGAGCAGTACTTC

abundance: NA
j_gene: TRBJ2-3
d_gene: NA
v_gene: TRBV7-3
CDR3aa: CASSPRGTHTDTQYF
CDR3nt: TGTGCCAGCAGCCCCCGGGGGACACACACAGATACGCAGTATTTT

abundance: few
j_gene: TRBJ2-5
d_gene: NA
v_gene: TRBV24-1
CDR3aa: CATSERRGETQYF
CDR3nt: TGTGCCACCAGTGAGAGACGGGGGGAGACCCAGTACTTC

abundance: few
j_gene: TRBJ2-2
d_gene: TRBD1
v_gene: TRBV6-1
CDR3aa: CASRQQGAFTGELFF
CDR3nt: TGTGCCAGCAGGCAACAGGGGGCATTCACCGGGGAGCTGTTTTTT

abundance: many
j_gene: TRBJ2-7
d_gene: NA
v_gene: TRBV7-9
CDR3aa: CASSYGGQGYEQYF
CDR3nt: TGTGCCAGCAGTTACGGTGGGCAGGGCTACGAGCAGTACTTC

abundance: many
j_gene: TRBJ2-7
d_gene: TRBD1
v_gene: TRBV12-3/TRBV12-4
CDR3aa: CASSLGGQGAYEQYF
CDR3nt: TGTGCCAGCAGTTTAGGGGGACAGGGGGCCTACGAGCAGTACTTC

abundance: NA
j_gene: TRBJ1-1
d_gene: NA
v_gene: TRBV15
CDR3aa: CATSKGRRGSSSGEAFF
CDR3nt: TGTGCCACCAGCAAGGGTAGACGGGGGAGTTCGTCTGGTGAAGCTTTCTTT

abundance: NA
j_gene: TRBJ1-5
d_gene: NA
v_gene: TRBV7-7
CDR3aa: CASSLDGKYSNQPQHF
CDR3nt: TGTGCTAGCAGCTTAGATGGGAAGTATAGCAATCAGCCCCAGCATTTT

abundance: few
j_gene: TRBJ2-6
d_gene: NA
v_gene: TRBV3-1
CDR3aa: CASSGNAAGANVLTF
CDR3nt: TGTGCCAGCAGCGGAAACGCCGCTGGGGCCAACGTCCTGACTTTC

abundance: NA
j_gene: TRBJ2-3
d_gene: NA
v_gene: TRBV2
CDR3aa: CASTRTATDTQYF
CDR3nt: TGTGCCAGCACTCGGACAGCGACAGATACGCAGTATTTT

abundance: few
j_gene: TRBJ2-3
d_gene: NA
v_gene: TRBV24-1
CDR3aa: CATSGVDGVTDTQYF
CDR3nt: TGTGCCACCTCGGGCGTTGACGGGGTGACAGATACGCAGTATTTT

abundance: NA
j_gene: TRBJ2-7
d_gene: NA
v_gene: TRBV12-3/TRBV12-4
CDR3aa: CASTTTVSYEQYF
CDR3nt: TGTGCCAGCACCACGACAGTCTCCTACGAGCAGTACTTC

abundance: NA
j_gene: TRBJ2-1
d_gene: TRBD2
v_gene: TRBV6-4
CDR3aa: CASTKLIAGPNIPYSILDNEQFF
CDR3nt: TGTGCCAGCACCAAACTAATAGCGGGACCTAATATCCCCTATTCCATCCTCGACAATGAGCAGTTCTTC

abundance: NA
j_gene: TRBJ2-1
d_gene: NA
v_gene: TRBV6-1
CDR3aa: CASTPGRAEDTGDEQFF
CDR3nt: TGTGCCAGCACCCCAGGGCGGGCGGAAGATACGGGCGATGAGCAGTTCTTC

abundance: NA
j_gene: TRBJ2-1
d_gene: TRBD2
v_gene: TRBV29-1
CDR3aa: CSAQTSGGNEQFF
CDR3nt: TGCAGCGCTCAGACTAGCGGGGGAAATGAGCAGTTCTTC

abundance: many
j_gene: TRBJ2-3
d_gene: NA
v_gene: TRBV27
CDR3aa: CASSLDTFTDTQYF
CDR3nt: TGTGCCAGCAGTTTAGATACCTTCACAGATACGCAGTATTTT

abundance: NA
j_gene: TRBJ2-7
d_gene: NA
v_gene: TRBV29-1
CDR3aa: CSARGLKDSYEQYF
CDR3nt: TGCAGCGCCCGGGGACTGAAGGATTCCTACGAGCAGTACTTC

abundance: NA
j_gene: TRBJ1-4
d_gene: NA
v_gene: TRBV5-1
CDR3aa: CASSLAGDLREKLFF
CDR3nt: TGCGCCAGCAGCTTGGCTGGGGATTTAAGGGAAAAACTGTTTTTT

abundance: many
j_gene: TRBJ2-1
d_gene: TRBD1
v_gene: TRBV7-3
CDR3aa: CASSSTGAEQFF
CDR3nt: TGTGCCAGCAGCTCGACAGGGGCTGAGCAGTTCTTC

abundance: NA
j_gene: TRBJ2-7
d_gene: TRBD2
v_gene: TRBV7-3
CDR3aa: CASSEGLAVGEQYF
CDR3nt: TGTGCCAGCAGCGAGGGACTAGCGGTGGGTGAGCAGTACTTC

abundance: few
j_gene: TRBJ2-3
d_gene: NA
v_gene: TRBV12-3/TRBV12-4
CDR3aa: CASSSTSIGAQYF
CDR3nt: TGTGCCAGCAGCTCTACTAGCATCGGCGCGCAGTATTTT

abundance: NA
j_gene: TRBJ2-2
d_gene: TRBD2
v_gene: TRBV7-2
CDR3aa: CASSRLAGSSTGELFF
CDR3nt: TGTGCCAGCAGCCGACTAGCGGGTTCGAGCACCGGGGAGCTGTTTTTT

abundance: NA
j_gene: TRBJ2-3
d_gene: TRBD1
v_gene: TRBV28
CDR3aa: CASSRTGGEGTQYF
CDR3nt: TGTGCCAGCAGTAGGACAGGGGGGGAAGGTACGCAGTATTTT

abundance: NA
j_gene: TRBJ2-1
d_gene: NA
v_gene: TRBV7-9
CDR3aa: CASSALAFDSDEQFF
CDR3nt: TGTGCCAGCAGCGCTCTAGCATTTGATTCAGATGAGCAGTTCTTC

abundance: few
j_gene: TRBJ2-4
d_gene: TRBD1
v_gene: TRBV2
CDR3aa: CASSFTGTGGNIQYF
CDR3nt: TGTGCCAGCAGTTTTACCGGGACAGGGGGAAACATTCAGTACTTC

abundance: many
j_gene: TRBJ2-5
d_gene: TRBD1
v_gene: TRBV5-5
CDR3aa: CASSKTGGETQYF
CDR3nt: TGTGCCAGCAGCAAGACAGGGGGGGAGACCCAGTACTTC

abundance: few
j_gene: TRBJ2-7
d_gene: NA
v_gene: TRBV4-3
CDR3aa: CASSQDGQRPIYEQYF
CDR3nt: TGCGCCAGCAGCCAAGATGGCCAGCGGCCCATCTACGAGCAGTACTTC

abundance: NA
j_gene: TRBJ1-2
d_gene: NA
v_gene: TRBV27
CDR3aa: CASSLSSEGAYGYTF
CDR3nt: TGTGCCAGCAGTTTATCATCTGAGGGAGCCTATGGCTACACCTTC

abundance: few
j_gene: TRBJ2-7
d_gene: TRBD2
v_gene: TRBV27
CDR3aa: CASRRLAGPYEQYF
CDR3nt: TGTGCCAGCAGAAGACTAGCGGGCCCCTACGAGCAGTACTTC

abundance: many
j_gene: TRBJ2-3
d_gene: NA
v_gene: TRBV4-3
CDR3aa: CASSQEMADTQYF
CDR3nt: TGCGCCAGCAGCCAGGAAATGGCGGATACGCAGTATTTT

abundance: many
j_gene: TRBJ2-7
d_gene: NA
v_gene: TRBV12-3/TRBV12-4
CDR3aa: CASSLGLWDTTYEQYF
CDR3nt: TGTGCCAGCAGTTTAGGACTCTGGGACACTACCTACGAGCAGTACTTC

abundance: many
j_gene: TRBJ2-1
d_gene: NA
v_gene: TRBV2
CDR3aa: CASSEAFVGVSNEQFF
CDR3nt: TGTGCCAGCAGTGAAGCCTTCGTGGGTGTTAGCAATGAGCAGTTCTTC

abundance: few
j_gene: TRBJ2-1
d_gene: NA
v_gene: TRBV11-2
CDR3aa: CASSRGGFTYNEQFF
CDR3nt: TGTGCCAGCAGCAGGGGGGGGTTCACCTACAATGAGCAGTTCTTC

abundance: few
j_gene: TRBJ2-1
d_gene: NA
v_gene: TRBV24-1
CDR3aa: CATSDFGTFNEQFF
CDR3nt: TGTGCCACCAGTGATTTTGGGACCTTCAATGAGCAGTTCTTC

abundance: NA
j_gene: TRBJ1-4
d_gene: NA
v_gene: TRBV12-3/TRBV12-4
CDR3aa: CASSLSEEKLFF
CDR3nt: TGTGCCAGCAGTTTGTCGGAAGAAAAACTGTTTTTT

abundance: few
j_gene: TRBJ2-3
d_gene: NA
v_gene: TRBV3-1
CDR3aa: CASSQDGLGAQYF
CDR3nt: TGTGCCAGCAGCCAAGATGGCCTAGGGGCGCAGTATTTT

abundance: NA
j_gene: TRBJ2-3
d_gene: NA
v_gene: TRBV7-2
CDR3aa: CASSKGMMRTDTQYF
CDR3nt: TGTGCCAGCAGCAAAGGGATGATGAGGACAGATACGCAGTATTTT

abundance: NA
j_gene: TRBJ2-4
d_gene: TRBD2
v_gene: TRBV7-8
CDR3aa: CASSSKREVLAKNIQYF
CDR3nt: TGTGCCAGCAGCTCCAAACGGGAGGTTCTAGCCAAAAACATTCAGTACTTC

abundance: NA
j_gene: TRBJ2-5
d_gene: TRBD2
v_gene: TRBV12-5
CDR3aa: CASGRIGTKGQETQYF
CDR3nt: TGTGCTAGTGGAAGGATCGGGACTAAGGGCCAAGAGACCCAGTACTTC

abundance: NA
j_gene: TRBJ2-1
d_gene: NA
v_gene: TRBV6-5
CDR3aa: CASSYFDEQFF
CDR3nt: TGTGCCAGCAGTTACTTTGATGAGCAGTTCTTC